This T cell receptor beta chain was sequenced during a study of blood T cell repertoires in COVID-19. Study details: The samples span acute and convalescent COVID-19 from the United States, Italy and Spain.

Original handling: Amplifying reference gene primers gave estimates of nucleated cell counts. Sequencing was performed with immunoSEQ multiplex PCR; in TCRdb, only in-frame clones are kept and a portion is missing. For V, J and clone size, that table is used; D and trimming come from the DNA. The profile shows 150,000 or so clones, roughly 80% of them singletons. Participants were aged about 18 to 90 years, lived in over 20 US areas, and enrolled virtually. Recovered Cohort 3 donors showed two negative PCRs, clearance, or symptom resolution. V gave up 3 bases and J gave up 3 bases, with 16 bases separating them. Looked up from germline, CDR1 is LGHDT and CDR2 is YNNKEL (reference sequence). This CDR3 has 16 amino acids.

This receptor was taken from a woman aged 55 to 70 who had recovered from COVID-19. This rearrangement joins TRBV3-1 (or the pseudogene TRBV3-2) to TRBJ2-3; D uncertain. Sequencing was done on a sample of PBMCs or T cells enriched from blood (not recorded which). CDR3 amino acids: CASSHKAKARTDTQYF. CDR3 nucleotides: TGTGCCAGCAGCCACAAAGCCAAGGCTAGAACAGATACGCAGTATTTT.